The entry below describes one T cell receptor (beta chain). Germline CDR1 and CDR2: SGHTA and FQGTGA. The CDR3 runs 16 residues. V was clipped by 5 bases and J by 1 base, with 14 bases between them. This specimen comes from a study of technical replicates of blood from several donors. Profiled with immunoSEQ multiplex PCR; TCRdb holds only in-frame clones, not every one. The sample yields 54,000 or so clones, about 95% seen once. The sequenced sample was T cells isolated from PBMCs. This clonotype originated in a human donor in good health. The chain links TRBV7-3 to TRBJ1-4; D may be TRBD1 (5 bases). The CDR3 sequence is CASSEGRAVTNEKLFF. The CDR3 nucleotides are TGTGCCAGCAGCGAGGGGAGGGCGGTAACTAATGAAAAACTGTTTTTT.